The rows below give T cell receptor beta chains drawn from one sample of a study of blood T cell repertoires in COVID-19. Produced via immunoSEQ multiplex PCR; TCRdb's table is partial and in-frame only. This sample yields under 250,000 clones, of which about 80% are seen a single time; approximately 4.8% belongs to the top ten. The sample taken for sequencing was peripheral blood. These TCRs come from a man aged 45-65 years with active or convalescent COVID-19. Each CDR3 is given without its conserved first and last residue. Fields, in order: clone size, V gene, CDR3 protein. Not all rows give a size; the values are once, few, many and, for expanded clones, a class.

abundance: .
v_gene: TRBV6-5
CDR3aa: ASSAGQGGFEQY

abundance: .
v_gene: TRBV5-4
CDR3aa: ASSLEGGTEAF

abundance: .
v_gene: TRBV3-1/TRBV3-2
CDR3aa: ASSPRIGVRTDTQY

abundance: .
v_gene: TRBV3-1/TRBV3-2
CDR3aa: ASSQETGGSKTQY

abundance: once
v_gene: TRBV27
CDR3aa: ASTGGVDTQY

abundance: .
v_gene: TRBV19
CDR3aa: ASRLRGQETQY

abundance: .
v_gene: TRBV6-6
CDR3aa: ASSDQGWKAPLH

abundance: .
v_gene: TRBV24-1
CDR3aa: ATSDSGTSGGSYNEQF

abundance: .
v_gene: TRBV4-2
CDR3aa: ASSQVGTSGDGTDTQY

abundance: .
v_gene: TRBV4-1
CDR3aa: ASSQDWAGGWNTQY

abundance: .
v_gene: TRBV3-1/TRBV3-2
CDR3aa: ASSPYRGVVEKLF

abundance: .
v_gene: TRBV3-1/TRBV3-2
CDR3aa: ASSPLSGGNTDTQY

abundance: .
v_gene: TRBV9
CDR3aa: ASSLSGTGTDTQY

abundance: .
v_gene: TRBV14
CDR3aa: ASSQDPGKTQF

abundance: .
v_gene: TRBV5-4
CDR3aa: ASRLQGDYGYT

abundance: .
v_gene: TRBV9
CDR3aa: ASSDRVYGYT

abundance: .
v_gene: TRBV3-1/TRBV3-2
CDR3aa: ASSQDSIVWDRGARGEQF

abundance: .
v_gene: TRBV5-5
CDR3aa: ASSRTPGERTGELF

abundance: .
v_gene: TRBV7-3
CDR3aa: ASSLLAGPQETQY

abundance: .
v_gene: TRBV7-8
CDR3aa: ASSLSGGHYGYT